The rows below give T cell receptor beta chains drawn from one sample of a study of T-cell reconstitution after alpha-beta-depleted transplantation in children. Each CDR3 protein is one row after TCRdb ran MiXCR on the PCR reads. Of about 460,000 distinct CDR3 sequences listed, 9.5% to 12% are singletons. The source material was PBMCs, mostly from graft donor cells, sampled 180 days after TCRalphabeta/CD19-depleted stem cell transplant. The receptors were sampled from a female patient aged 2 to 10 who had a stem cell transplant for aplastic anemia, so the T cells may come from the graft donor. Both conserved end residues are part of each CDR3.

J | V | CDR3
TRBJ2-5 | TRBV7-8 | CASSSRGFPQETQYF
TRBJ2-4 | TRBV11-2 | CASSVWDRVLGLAKNIQYF
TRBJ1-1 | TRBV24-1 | CATSDLGNTEAFF
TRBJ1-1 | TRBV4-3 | CASSQVLGTPIEAFF
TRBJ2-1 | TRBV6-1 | CASRWDRGRPGEQFF
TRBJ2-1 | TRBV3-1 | CATCQEERWSSYNEQFF
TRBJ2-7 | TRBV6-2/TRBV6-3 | CASSRVYEQYF
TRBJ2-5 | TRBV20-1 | CSATARGDQYF
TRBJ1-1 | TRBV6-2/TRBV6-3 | CASSYDRGEAFF
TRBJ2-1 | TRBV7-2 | CASSLGDSGLAGKEQFF
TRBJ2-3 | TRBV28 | CASSLSDRHSYTDTQYF
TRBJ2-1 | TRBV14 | CASSQRDRGGNEQFF
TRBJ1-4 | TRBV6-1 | CASTRARGIGTNEKLFF
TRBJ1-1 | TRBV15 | CATSPSRSNTEAFF
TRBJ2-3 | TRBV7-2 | CASSLSGRRTDTQYF
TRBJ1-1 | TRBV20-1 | CSARNLRWPNTEAFF
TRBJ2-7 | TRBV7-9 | CASSLATGRTYEQYF
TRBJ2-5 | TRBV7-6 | CASSSEGNQETQYF
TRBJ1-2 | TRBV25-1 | CASSAEFVDYTF
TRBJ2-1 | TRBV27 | CASSLAGDYNEQFF
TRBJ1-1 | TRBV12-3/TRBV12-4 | CASTSPPVERGNTEAFF
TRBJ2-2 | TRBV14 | CASSQDAGRELFF